Below, 23 T cell receptor beta chains from the same sample are listed, as sequenced in a study of early T cells in non-severe SARS-CoV-2 infection. MiXCR, applied by TCRdb to the 5' RACE reads, yields one record per CDR3 protein. The profile shows 30,000 or so distinct CDR3 sequences, around 5% of them singletons. Source material: whole blood. All receptors derive from an adult who was a healthcare worker with PCR-confirmed SARS-CoV-2 infection or an uninfected control (not recorded which).

This clonotype showed up many times. The chain is built from TRBV19 and TRBJ2-1; TRBD2 matches at 8 bases. With 3 bases clipped from V and 4 bases from J, the junction kept 5 bases outside the gene matches. Germline V gene lookup returns CDR1 LNHDA and CDR2 SQIVND (reference sequence). The CDR3 is 15 amino acids. CDR3 amino acids: CASSIASGPYNEQFF. CDR3 coding DNA: TGTGCCAGTAGTATCGCTAGCGGGCCTTACAATGAGCAGTTCTTC.

The chain employs TRBV29-1 and TRBJ2-7; D unresolved. CDR3 length equals 11 residues. Germline CDR1 SQVTM, CDR2 ANQGSEA. Trimming cost V 4 bases and J 2 bases, with 6 bases left between them. The CDR3 sequence: CSVATAYEQYF. The DNA for the CDR3 is TGCAGCGTTGCAACGGCCTACGAGCAGTACTTC.

This clonotype was picked up many times. The chain is built from TRBV6-2 or TRBV6-3 and TRBJ2-1; TRBD1 agrees at 9 bases. The length of the CDR3 is 17 residues. V gave up 5 bases and J gave up 3 bases; unmatched junction bases: 11. Germline CDR1 is MNHEY and CDR2 is SVGEGT. CDR3 loop: CASSPGQGTFIYNEQFF. The CDR3 DNA sequence: TGTGCCAGCAGTCCCGGACAGGGGACCTTTATCTACAATGAGCAGTTCTTC.

This clonotype has just a few counts. The J gene is TRBJ1-6, the V gene TRBV5-6, with 7 bases that match TRBD1. The J segment lost 9 bases and the V segment lost 3 bases, leaving 3 bases of the junction unmatched. The CDR3 is 13 amino acids. Germline V gene lookup returns CDR1 SGHDT and CDR2 YYEEEE. The CDR3 spells CASSSWTGSPLHF. CDR3 in DNA: TGTGCCAGCAGCTCTTGGACAGGTTCACCCCTCCACTTT.

By share, this clonotype counts as medium-sized. The gene calls are TRBV20-1 and TRBJ2-7; D is unresolved. Germline assignment: CDR1 DFQATT and CDR2 SNEGSKA (reference sequence). The CDR3 spans 12 residues. Between the trimmed V and J ends, which lost 3 bases and 3 bases, there was a span of 9 bases. The CDR3 DNA reads as TGCAGTGCTAGTACCGATCGCTACGAGCAGTACTTC. Its protein is CSASTDRYEQYF.

This clonotype counts as medium-sized. The V gene is TRBV6-1, the J gene TRBJ1-2, with D possibly being TRBD1 (6 bases). Germline V CDR1 and CDR2: MNHNS, SASEGT. The V end was cut by 0 bases, the J end by 4 bases, with 12 bases between. The CDR3 has 15 amino acids. In nucleotides, the CDR3 is TGTGCCAGCAGTGAAGCGCTTAGGGGGACCTATGGCTACACCTTC. Translation gives CASSEALRGTYGYTF.

This clonotype was recorded many times. The chain uses TRBV6-6 and TRBJ1-2; 8 nucleotides agree with TRBD1. CDR3 size: 14 residues. Unmatched junction bases numbered 12, after V lost 8 bases and J lost 7 bases. Looked up from germline, CDR1 is MNHNY and CDR2 is SVGAGI (reference sequence). The CDR3 coding sequence is TGTGCCAGCTCGCGACAGGGGAAGGAGGGTGGCTACACCTTC. This gives the protein CASSRQGKEGGYTF.

This clonotype was counted many times. This chain joins TRBV4-3 and TRBJ2-6; D is unresolved. Per the germline V gene, CDR1 is LGHNA and CDR2 is YSLEER. Deletions cut 0 bases from V and 0 bases from J, with 6 bases between. The CDR3 loop spans 16 amino acids. The CDR3 is CASSQEGISGANVLTF. CDR3 DNA: TGCGCCAGCAGCCAAGAAGGGATCTCTGGGGCCAACGTCCTGACTTTC.

Many counts were recorded for this clonotype. J is TRBJ2-1 and V is TRBV2, with a possible D match to TRBD2 (6 bases). V gave up 7 bases and J gave up 1 base, with 14 bases separating them. The CDR3 totals 15 residues. CDR1 is SNHLY, CDR2 FYNNEI, per germline. CDR3 region: CASIEAGTSYNEQFF. The DNA of the CDR3 is TGTGCCAGCATCGAGGCAGGGACTTCCTACAATGAGCAGTTCTTC.

This clonotype was detected ten times or more. The CDR3 DNA reads TGCAGTGCTAGAGTTCCTGGGCAGGGGGCCGCAACTAATGAAAAACTGTTTTTT. Translating it yields CSARVPGQGAATNEKLFF. The chain combines TRBV20-1 with TRBJ1-4; 8 bases map to TRBD1. CDR1 is DFQATT and CDR2 is SNEGSKA in the germline V gene (reference sequence). V dropped 1 base and J dropped 0; count of bases not matched to a gene: 10. The CDR3 runs to 18 residues.

The table lists this clonotype with many counts. The chain links TRBV4-1 to TRBJ1-6, with TRBD1 as a possible D gene (5 bases). V lost 6 bases to trimming and J lost 2 bases, with 20 bases between them. CDR1 is MGHRA, CDR2 YSYEKL, per germline. The CDR3 contains 18 residues. This CDR3 reads CASRQMTDFRPYNSPLHF. The CDR3 region has the DNA TGCGCCAGCAGGCAAATGACAGATTTCCGTCCCTATAATTCACCCCTCCACTTT.

This clonotype showed up many times. The chain carries TRBV11-2 and TRBJ2-5; 7 bases agree with TRBD2. The CDR3 has 16 amino acids. The germline gives CDR1 SGHAT, CDR2 FQNNGV. Germline trimming cut 3 bases from V and 2 bases from J; bases unmatched to any gene: 9. The CDR3: CASSFGLDGRQETQYF. CDR3 nucleotides: TGTGCCAGCAGCTTCGGACTAGACGGTAGACAAGAGACCCAGTACTTC.

The sample holds many counts of this clonotype. Relative to the germline gene, one junction end is altered; a read error may explain this. The V call is TRBV3-1, the J call TRBJ2-7; TRBD1 agrees at 8 bases. Germline V gives CDR1 LGHDT, CDR2 YNNKEL (reference sequence). The CDR3 is 17 residues long. The CDR3 spells CASSQDRTDRAPYEQYF. The CDR3 DNA reads TGCGCCAGCAGCCAAGATAGAACGGACAGGGCCCCCTACGAGCAGTACTTC.

At least ten counts were recorded for this clonotype. The chain couples TRBV20-1 to TRBJ1-1; TRBD1 aligns across 9 bases. After removal of 3 bases from V and 4 bases from J, the junction contained 6 bases not matched to a gene. This CDR3 comprises 14 residues. Germline V CDR1 and CDR2: DFQATT, SNEGSKA (reference sequence). The CDR3 region is CSARTGGRITEAFF. The CDR3 DNA is TGCAGTGCTAGGACAGGGGGACGAATCACTGAAGCTTTCTTT.

This clonotype was detected a few times. CDR3 bases: TGTGCCAGCAGTTACGGTCATAGGGGATCACCTCAGTACTTC. It yields the protein CASSYGHRGSPQYF. The V gene is TRBV6-5, the J gene TRBJ2-4; a possible D gene is TRBD1 (5 bases). The CDR3 extends over 14 amino acids. Germline lookup yields CDR1 MNHEY and CDR2 SVGAGI. Trimming shortened V by 2 bases and J by 12 bases, and 17 bases separated the two germline ends.

This clonotype was seen many times. The rearrangement joins TRBV29-1 to TRBJ2-5; D unclear. The CDR3 consists of 13 residues. CDR1 is SQVTM, CDR2 ANQGSEA, per germline. V lost 4 bases to trimming and J lost 4 bases, with 13 bases between them. The CDR3: CSVGQFGGETQYF. CDR3 nucleotide sequence: TGCAGCGTTGGTCAGTTCGGTGGAGAGACCCAGTACTTC.

In its sample, this clonotype was seen many times. The chain links TRBV5-1 to TRBJ1-2, with D unclear. Deletions cut 0 bases from V and 4 bases from J, with 13 bases between. The CDR3 totals 15 residues. Looked up from germline, CDR1 is SGHRS and CDR2 is YFSETQ. CDR3 in amino acids: CASSLETRASYGYTF. In DNA form, the CDR3 reads TGCGCCAGCAGCTTGGAGACGCGGGCAAGCTATGGCTACACCTTC.

This clonotype qualifies as medium-sized. The chain couples TRBV28 to TRBJ2-1, with 7 nucleotides matching TRBD2. Per the germline V gene, CDR1 is MDHEN and CDR2 is SYDVKM. The trim removed 1 base at V and 4 bases at J, leaving 4 bases unmatched. This CDR3 comprises 15 residues. CDR3 region: CASSLSLADYNEQFF. The CDR3 nucleotides read TGTGCCAGCAGTTTATCGCTAGCGGATTACAATGAGCAGTTCTTC.

This clonotype was detected ten times or more. The chain recombines TRBV4-1 with TRBJ1-6, with a possible D match to TRBD1 (5 bases). Germline-derived CDR1 and CDR2 are MGHRA and YSYEKL. This CDR3 is built from 16 residues. Trimming stripped 4 bases from V and 10 bases from J, with 20 bases between. The CDR3 bases are TGCGCCAGCAGCCTCCGAATGACAGTTTCGGGATCACCCCTCCACTTT. Translation gives CASSLRMTVSGSPLHF.

A few counts support this clonotype. This rearrangement joins TRBV7-9 to TRBJ1-4; 9 bases fit TRBD1. V trimming: 5 bases; J trimming: 7 bases; junction bases outside the gene matches: 8. The CDR3 length is 15 residues. Germline V gene lookup returns CDR1 SEHNR and CDR2 FQNEAQ (reference sequence). The CDR3 reads CASSTGQGWTEKLFF. In DNA form, the CDR3 reads TGTGCCAGCAGCACAGGACAGGGGTGGACTGAAAAACTGTTTTTT.

This clonotype was picked up many times. This chain links TRBV12-3 or TRBV12-4 with TRBJ2-2, with D tentatively TRBD2 (9 bases). V lost 6 bases and J 5 bases, leaving 19 bases between the germline ends. There are 16 residues in the CDR3. The CDR3 spells CASSQGAGGRTGELFF. DNA for the CDR3: TGTGCCAGCAGCCAGGGGGCGGGAGGGCGAACCGGGGAGCTGTTTTTT.

This clonotype was counted at least ten times. The genes are TRBV20-1 and TRBJ2-7; D gene ambiguous. Germline assignment: CDR1 DFQATT and CDR2 SNEGSKA (reference sequence). This CDR3 has 17 residues. Between the trimmed V and J ends, which lost 1 base and 0 bases, there was a span of 19 bases. CDR3 bases: TGCAGTGCTAGAGTAGTCCAGGCAGGACGACCCTCCTACGAGCAGTACTTC. Translation gives CSARVVQAGRPSYEQYF.

This clonotype occurred many times. This chain uses TRBV20-1 with TRBJ1-5; D may be TRBD1 (5 bases). This CDR3 contains 16 residues. The germline V gene has CDR1 DFQATT and CDR2 SNEGSKA (reference sequence). V shed 5 bases and J shed 0 bases, with 17 bases lying between them. DNA for the CDR3: TGCAGTGCTGTGAGAGGAGGGGTTTATAGCAATCAGCCCCAGCATTTT. Its protein is CSAVRGGVYSNQPQHF.